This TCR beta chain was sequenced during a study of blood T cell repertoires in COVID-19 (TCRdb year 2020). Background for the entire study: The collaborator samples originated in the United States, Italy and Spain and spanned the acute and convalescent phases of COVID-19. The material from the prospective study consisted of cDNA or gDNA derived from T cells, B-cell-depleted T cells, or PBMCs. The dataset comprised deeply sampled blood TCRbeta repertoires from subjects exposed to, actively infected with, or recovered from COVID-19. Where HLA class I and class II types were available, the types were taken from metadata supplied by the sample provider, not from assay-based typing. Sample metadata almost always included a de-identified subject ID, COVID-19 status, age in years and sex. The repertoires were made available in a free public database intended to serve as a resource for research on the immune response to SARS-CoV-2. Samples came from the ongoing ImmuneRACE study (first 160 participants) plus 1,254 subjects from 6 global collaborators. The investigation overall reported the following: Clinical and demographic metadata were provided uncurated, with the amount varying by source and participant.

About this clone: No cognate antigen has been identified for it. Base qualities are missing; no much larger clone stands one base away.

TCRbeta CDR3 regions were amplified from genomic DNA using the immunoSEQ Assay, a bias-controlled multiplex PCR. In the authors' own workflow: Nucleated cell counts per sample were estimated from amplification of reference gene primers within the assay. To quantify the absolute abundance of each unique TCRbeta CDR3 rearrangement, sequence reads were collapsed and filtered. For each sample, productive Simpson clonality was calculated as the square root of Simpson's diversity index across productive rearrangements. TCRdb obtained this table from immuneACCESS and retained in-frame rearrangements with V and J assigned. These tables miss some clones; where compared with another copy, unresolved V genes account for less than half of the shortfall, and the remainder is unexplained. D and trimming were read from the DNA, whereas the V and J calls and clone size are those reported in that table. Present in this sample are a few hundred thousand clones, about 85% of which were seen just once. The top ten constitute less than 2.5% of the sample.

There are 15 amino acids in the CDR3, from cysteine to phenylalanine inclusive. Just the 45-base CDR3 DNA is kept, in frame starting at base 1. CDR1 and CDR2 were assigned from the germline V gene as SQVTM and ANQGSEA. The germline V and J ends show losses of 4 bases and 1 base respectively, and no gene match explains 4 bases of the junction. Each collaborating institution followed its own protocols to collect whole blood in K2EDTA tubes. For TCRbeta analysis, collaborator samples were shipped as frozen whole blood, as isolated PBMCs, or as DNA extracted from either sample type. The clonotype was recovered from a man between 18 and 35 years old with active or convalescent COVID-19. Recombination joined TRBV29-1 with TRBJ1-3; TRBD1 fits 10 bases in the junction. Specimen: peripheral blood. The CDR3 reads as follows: CSVGDRGASGNTIYF. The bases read TGCAGCGTTGGGGACAGGGGAGCTTCTGGAAACACCATATATTTT.